Sequencing of this T cell receptor (beta chain) was carried out in a study of persistence of HIV-infected CD4 T cells (dated by TCRdb to 2020 to 2022). About the study as a whole: Suppressive ART had been received by participants for a median of about eight years. The study isolated CMV- and HIV-1 Gag-responding CD4+ T cells from ART-treated individuals to examine antigen-driven clonal expansion of HIV-1-infected cells. The clonality of all cells in each sorted population was assessed by TCRbeta sequencing, whereas the clonality of infected cells was assessed by proviral sequencing. Cross-participant TCR cluster analysis included roughly 8 participants for CMV and 6 or 7 participants for Gag. Peripheral blood samples of up to about 180 mL were obtained at multiple time points, with the exception of two participants, for whom leukapheresis was performed at a single time point. Summary of the overall study and its limitations: Only a small number of individuals took part in the study, and the range of antigens tested was limited. Bulk TCR analyses could not be restricted to the rare CMV-responding cells that actually carried HIV-1 proviruses. Antigen-responding cells were enriched for degenerate expanded CDR3beta sequences, which suggests convergent selection of CD4+ responses to CMV and Gag. Within the same sorted populations, how oligoclonal the TCRs were correlated with how oligoclonal the proviruses were. Significantly lower TCRbeta richness was observed in CMV- and Gag-responding cells than in anti-CD3/anti-CD28-responding cells, and higher oligoclonality was observed in CMV-responding cells than in CD3/CD28-stimulated and Gag-responding cells.

The treatment or condition label corresponds to: suppressive antiretroviral therapy. Cells were stimulated with a pool of overlapping HIV-1 Gag 15-mer peptides at 0.95 to 1 ug per peptide per mL. Responding CD4+ T cells were sorted by upregulation of both CD40 ligand and CD69. HIV-1-infected adults in whom suppressive ART had been started during chronic infection were enrolled as participants. Participants had undetectable plasma HIV-1 RNA below 50 copies/mL for at least 4 years. To be included, a participant needed positive CMV serology and a CD4+ T cell count above 400 cells/uL. Before stimulation, PBMCs were isolated using density centrifugation and then depleted of CD8+ T cells. For roughly 19 hours, CD8-depleted PBMCs were stimulated with anti-CD28/CD49d costimulation, a CD40-blocking antibody, and enfuvirtide, which was added to prevent new infections. Sorting was done on either a Beckman Coulter MoFlo Legacy or an XDP sorter, and propidium iodide was used to exclude dead cells. For samples with more than one million cells, genomic DNA was extracted with the QIAamp DNA Mini Kit, and for all other samples the Quick-DNA Microprep Kit was used.

As encoded in the germline V gene, CDR1 is LGHNA while CDR2 is YNFKEQ. The CDR3 starts with the cysteine, ends with the phenylalanine, and has 16 residues. Only the CDR3 part of the read is kept: 48 bases, read in frame from the first base. The V and J ends are trimmed by 3 bases and 6 bases, leaving 18 bases between them. With regard to this clone: The antigen this receptor binds is unknown. Per-base qualities were not stored, and no clone one base away is much larger.

TCRbeta repertoires were sequenced from genomic DNA with the immunoSEQ hsTCRB assay version 4 in survey mode. For TCRbeta sequencing, genomic DNA was diluted to roughly 9.2 ng/uL, with up to 1 ug used per sample. Per the source publication's procedure: ImmunoSeq Analyzer 3.0 was used for analysis of TCRbeta data, and diversity was computed on productive nucleotide rearrangements. Using the Immunarch R package, lower-bound TCR diversity was estimated with the improved Chao index and clonality was estimated with the Gini coefficient. Different nucleotide rearrangements encoding the same CDR3beta amino acid sequence were counted as distinct clonotypes. TCRbeta sequences significantly enriched in antigen-responding cells relative to anti-CD3/anti-CD28-activated cells were identified by differential abundance analysis. GLIPH2 clustered TCRs by predicted peptide-MHC specificity, both within individual participants and across merged participant data sets. Drawn from immuneACCESS, this table holds only the in-frame rearrangements with V and J called that TCRdb kept. Clones are partly lost; checked studies trace under half to an unresolved V gene and leave the rest unexplained. V, J and clone size derive from that table, while D and trimming were established from the DNA sequence. The sample table shows 23,000 or so clones, and approximately 79% are seen once. The ten largest account for around 1.8% of the sample.

The specimen was CD4+ T cells sorted from PBMCs after approximately 19-hour stimulation, collected from a patient who received antiretroviral therapy. In light of the paper, this sample's cell subset or site label describes: CD40L+CD69+ CD4 T cells responding to HIV-1 Gag peptides. The source of this sequence is an adult man with HIV who was CMV-seropositive. The chain was built from TRBV4-2 and TRBJ2-1; TRBD1 might be the D gene, on 5 matching bases. CDR3 sequence: CASSQERRGLSNEQFF. The DNA is TGTGCCAGCAGCCAGGAAAGAAGGGGCCTCAGCAATGAGCAGTTCTTC.